The clone carrying this T cell receptor (beta chain) has a handful of counts. Its antigen is not known. The entry originates in a study of blood T cells in healthy people across ages. Study in general: Capturing about one barcoded beta molecule per two T cells was achieved by template switching.

The CDR3 contains 14 residues. Germline values: CDR1 SGHVS, CDR2 FQNEAQ. Losses at the gene ends were 4 bases for V and 5 bases for J; bases not matched to a gene: 5. A second PCR of 7 to 11 cycles used a sample-barcoded 5' primer and a J-beta primer mix. TCRdb fed the 5' RACE reads into MiXCR, producing one record per CDR3 protein. Of roughly 550,000 distinct CDR3 sequences listed, 20% to 30% are singletons. Findings of the study overall: Older age went with lower TCR beta diversity per million T cells, in a roughly linear way.

These sequences were also reported in another study, on T cells of mothers and their children. From that report: Second-round PCR products received sample barcodes and 2-4 random nucleotides from the M1S primer. Per mother, over 9 million TCR beta CDR3 reads were obtained; per child, approximately 3 million.

This TCR came from a boy younger than 18 in good health. The rearrangement links TRBV7-8 to TRBJ2-1; 7 nucleotides align to TRBD2. Sequencing used blood. DNA for the CDR3: TGTGCCAGCAGCTACCCCGGGGGGAACAATGAGCAGTTCTTC. It specifies CASSYPGGNNEQFF.